This T cell receptor beta chain was identified during a study of identical twins. This clonotype was counted ten times or more. The antigen is unknown. Using its own MiXCR run on the 5' RACE reads, TCRdb lists one record per CDR3 protein. Among hundreds of thousands of distinct CDR3 sequences, approximately 9% were seen once, and the ten largest hold 0.8% to 1%. Whole-study results and caveats: Out-of-frame alpha sequences that twins shared showed excess low generation probability. Invariant MAIT and iNKT cells are populations that could partly confound zero-insertion analyses.

The CDR3 has 14 residues. CDR1 is MGHRA and CDR2 is YSYEKL in the germline V gene. Between the trimmed V and J ends, which lost 0 bases and 2 bases, there was a span of 8 bases. This same sample was also taken into another study, of yellow fever vaccine responses in identical twins.

Sequenced: PBMCs. The receptor's source is a woman aged 18-30 years in good health. The V call is TRBV4-1, the J call TRBJ2-7; D is undetermined. The CDR3, as DNA: TGCGCCAGCAGCCAAGATCCTAGTACCTACGAGCAGTACTTC. Protein sequence: CASSQDPSTYEQYF.